This TCR beta chain was captured by sequencing in a study of shared clonotypes between healthy human individuals. CDR1 and CDR2 from the germline V gene are MNHEY and SMNVEV (reference sequence). Trimming left V 3 bases short and J 8 bases short, with 13 bases between. There are 13 residues in the CDR3. Study results and caveats: Sharing across a handful of donors was seen in 4% to 6.5% of naive CD4 clonotypes.

A remark on this clone: Its antigen remains unknown.

TCRdb keeps only in-frame clones here, not all; method: immunoSEQ multiplex PCR. The sample lists approximately 840,000 clones, approximately 96% occurring once. CD8 cells classed as naive were CD45RO-negative and positively selected for CCR7, excluding terminally differentiated effector memory CD45RA+ cells. Specimen: naive CD8+ T cells sorted from blood. The chain carries TRBV27 and TRBJ1-2; D is unclear. The sequence was collected from a man younger than 45 in good health. Here the CDR3 DNA reads TGTGCCAGCAGTTTCCCCACGGGGAACGGCTACACCTTC. It translates to CASSFPTGNGYTF.